This entry features one T cell receptor beta chain sequence. The entry originates in a study of blood T cell repertoires in COVID-19. Original methodology: It was from reference gene primer amplification that nucleated cell counts were estimated. TCRdb's copy holds only in-frame clones and misses some; the assay was immunoSEQ multiplex PCR. That table is the source of V, J and clone size, and D and trimming were worked out from the DNA. Counted here are under 300,000 clones, 87% occurring once; the ten biggest clones make up just under 6.5%. Individuals drawn from 24 US areas were about 18 to 95 years old. Each participant's cohort was designated according to participant-reported clinical history. CDR3 size: 14 residues. Germline CDR1 and CDR2: GTSNPN and SVGIG (reference sequence). Unmatched junction bases numbered 2, after V lost 0 bases and J lost 3 bases.

The chain recombines TRBV30 with TRBJ2-3; 8 bases match TRBD1. Specimen: PBMCs or T cells enriched from blood (not recorded which). The TCR was taken from a woman under 40 with acute COVID-19. The DNA for the CDR3 is TGTGCCTGGAGTGTCGGACAGGGAACAGATACGCAGTATTTT. Protein: CAWSVGQGTDTQYF.